The rows below give T cell receptor beta chains drawn from one sample of a study of cytomegalovirus exposure and HLA in healthy donors. Here immunoSEQ multiplex PCR was the method, and the copy in TCRdb shows in-frame clones only, minus some. Its table lists 74,000 or so clones. The sequencing sample was made of PBMCs. The receptor set was obtained from an older woman in good health and CMV-seronegative. Both conserved end residues are part of each CDR3. The D gene is left open where the match is weak.

>TRBV5-1|TRBJ1-1|15|TRBD1
TGCGCCAGCAGCTGGCACAGGGGTGAGAGCACTGAAGCTTTCTTT
CASSWHRGESTEAFF
>TRBV11-2|TRBJ1-4|17|.
TGTGCCAGCAGCTCCCACGGCGGGGATGCAACTAATGAAAAACTGTTTTTT
CASSSHGGDATNEKLFF
>TRBV4-2|TRBJ2-2|18|TRBD1
TGTGCCAGCAGCCAGGGCGCCGGTGACAGGGTGGTCACCGGGGAGCTGTTTTTT
CASSQGAGDRVVTGELFF
>TRBV5-6|TRBJ1-6|14|TRBD1
TGTGCCAGCAGCTTGCCGGGACAGGGTTCACCCCTCCACTTT
CASSLPGQGSPLHF
>TRBV6-5|TRBJ2-1|15|.
TGTGCCAGCAGTTACTCACCGGGTCCCAACAATGAGCAGTTCTTC
CASSYSPGPNNEQFF
>TRBV6-1|TRBJ2-1|16|TRBD1
TGTGCCAGCAGTGAAGGGGCAGGGGGCTCCTACAATGAGCAGTTCTTC
CASSEGAGGSYNEQFF
>TRBV29-1|TRBJ2-3|12|.
TGCAGCTCCAAAAGGGGCGTAGATACGCAGTATTTT
CSSKRGVDTQYF
>TRBV7-6|TRBJ1-1|12|.
TGTGCCAGCAGCTCCGGGGGGACTGAAGCTTTCTTT
CASSSGGTEAFF
>TRBV7-2|TRBJ2-7|15|.
TGTGCCAGCAGCCGGAGGGAGGTGGGGAAGGACGAGCAGTACTTC
CASSRREVGKDEQYF
>TRBV9|TRBJ1-1|14|.
TGTGCCAGCAGCCCCCGCATGGGGGGGACTGAAGCTTTCTTT
CASSPRMGGTEAFF
>TRBV19|TRBJ1-1|17|TRBD1
TGTGCCAGTAGTATATTGAAGGGGGGGAACAGGGGGACTGAAGCTTTCTTT
CASSILKGGNRGTEAFF
>TRBV25-1|TRBJ2-5|14|.
TGTGCCAGCAGTGATTCGGGAGCTGGTGAGACCCAGTACTTC
CASSDSGAGETQYF
>TRBV7-9|TRBJ1-4|17|TRBD1
TGTGCCAGCAGCTATTTAAGTATGGACAGGGGGTATGAAAAACTGTTTTTT
CASSYLSMDRGYEKLFF
>TRBV11-3|TRBJ2-1|14|.
TGTGCCAGCAGCTTTGACACAGTCCAAAGGGAGCAGTTCTTC
CASSFDTVQREQFF
>TRBV5-4|TRBJ1-2|13|.
TGTGCCAGCAGCTTGGCCAGGGCACAAGGCTACACCTTC
CASSLARAQGYTF
>TRBV2|TRBJ2-7|17|TRBD2
TGTGCCAGCAGTCTCCCTAGCGGGCCAACCCACTCCTACGAGCAGTACTTC
CASSLPSGPTHSYEQYF